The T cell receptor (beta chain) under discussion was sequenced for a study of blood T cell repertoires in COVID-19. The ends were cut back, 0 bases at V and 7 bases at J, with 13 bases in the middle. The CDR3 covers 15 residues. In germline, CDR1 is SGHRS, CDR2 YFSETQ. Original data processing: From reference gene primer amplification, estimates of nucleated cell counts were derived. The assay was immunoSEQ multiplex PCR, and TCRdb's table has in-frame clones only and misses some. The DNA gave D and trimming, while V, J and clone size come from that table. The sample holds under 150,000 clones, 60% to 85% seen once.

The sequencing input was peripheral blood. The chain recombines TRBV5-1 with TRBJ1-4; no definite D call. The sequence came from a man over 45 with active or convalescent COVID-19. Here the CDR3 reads CASSLGRVGGEKLFF. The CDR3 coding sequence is TGCGCCAGCAGCTTGGGTAGGGTCGGAGGTGAAAAACTGTTTTTT.